This passage covers 21 T cell receptor beta chains from one sample sequenced in a study of blood T cell repertoires in COVID-19. Method: immunoSEQ multiplex PCR; TCRdb's copy keeps in-frame clones and lacks some. The repertoire holds approximately 97,000 clones, with approximately 90% as singletons. Sequences were obtained from peripheral blood. These receptors were obtained from a woman in her forties or fifties with COVID-19, enrolled during active disease.

The chain uses TRBV5-6 and TRBJ1-5; TRBD1 matches 7 bases. The germline V gene has CDR1 SGHDT and CDR2 YYEEEE. V shed 3 bases, J shed 0 bases, and the junction held 3 bases outside the gene matches. The CDR3 covers 15 residues. CDR3 coding DNA: TGTGCCAGCAGCTCGGGACAGACTAGCAATCAGCCCCAGCATTTT. Translated, it gives CASSSGQTSNQPQHF. The full variable domain, rest sourced from reference TRBV5-6 and TRBJ1-5, is DAGVTQSPTHLIKTRGQQVTLRCSPKSGHDTVSWYQQALGQGPQFIFQYYEEEERQRGNFPDRFSGHQFPNYSSELNVNALLLGDSALYLCASSSGQTSNQPQHFGDGTRLSIL.

The chain has TRBV4-1 and TRBJ2-7, with 9 bases that match TRBD2. The germline CDR1 and CDR2 sequences are MGHRA and YSYEKL. This CDR3 spans 15 amino acids. V shed 0 bases, J shed 6 bases, and the junction held 6 bases outside the gene matches. For the CDR3, the DNA is TGCGCCAGCAGCCAAGAAGTCGGGACTAGCTCCGAGCAGTACTTC. It translates to CASSQEVGTSSEQYF.

The chain is built from TRBV30 and TRBJ1-4; TRBD1 might be the D (5 bases). The V end was cut by 2 bases, the J end by 12 bases, with 19 bases between. This CDR3 contains 14 residues. Germline V gene lookup returns CDR1 GTSNPN and CDR2 SVGIG (reference sequence). CDR3 bases: TGTGCCTGGAGTTCGAACCGGGGGGTCGGGGAACTGTTTTTT. This codes for CAWSSNRGVGELFF.

The CDR3: CAGGTGGNTIYF. In DNA form, the CDR3 reads TGTGCCGGAGGGACAGGGGGGAACACCATATATTTT. This sequence joins TRBV21-1 and TRBJ1-3; the table's D call TRBD1 went unverified against the DNA. TRBV21-1 corresponds to a pseudogene. The CDR3 length is 12 residues.

V is TRBV28 and J is TRBJ2-3, with D possibly TRBD1 on 6 matching bases. Trimming took 8 bases from V and 5 from J, leaving 29 bases between them. This CDR3 has 18 amino acids. Germline lookup yields CDR1 MDHEN and CDR2 SYDVKM. CDR3 sequence: CASSVLSSTGTGGDTQYF. Written as DNA, the CDR3 is TGTGCCAGCTCGGTCCTTTCCTCCACAGGGACCGGAGGAGATACGCAGTATTTT.

This clone turned up a few times. The genes are TRBV19 and TRBJ2-1; D possibly corresponds to TRBD1 (6 bases). Germline V gives CDR1 LNHDA, CDR2 SQIVND (reference sequence). Trimming cost V 4 bases and J 0 bases, with 13 bases left between them. This CDR3 contains 16 residues. The CDR3: CASSNRVGASYNEQFF. The CDR3 DNA reads as TGTGCCAGTAGTAACAGGGTGGGGGCCTCCTACAATGAGCAGTTCTTC. Drawing the rest from reference TRBV19 and TRBJ2-1, the complete variable domain is DGGITQSPKYLFRKEGQNVTLSCEQNLNHDAMYWYRQDPGQGLRLIYYSQIVNDFQKGDIAEGYSVSREKKESFPLTVTSAQKNPTAFYLCASSNRVGASYNEQFFGPGTRLTVL.

The chain combines TRBV27 with TRBJ2-1; 12 bases map to TRBD2. Germline V gene sequence: CDR1 MNHEY, CDR2 SMNVEV (reference sequence). J was trimmed by 5 bases and V by 5 bases; bases with no gene match: 4. CDR3 length: 15 amino acids. The CDR3 DNA reads TGTGCCAGCAGTCTCCTAGCGGGGGGGAACAATGAGCAGTTCTTC. Translation gives CASSLLAGGNNEQFF.

This clone was seen once. This chain joins TRBV11-3 and TRBJ1-1; TRBD1 is a possible D gene (5 bases). The CDR3 has 14 residues. V shed 1 base and J shed 4 bases, with 10 bases lying between them. From germline, CDR1 is SGHNT and CDR2 YENEEA. CDR3 sequence (DNA): TGTGCCAGCAGCTTAGTCGGGGGGGTCACTGAAGCTTTCTTT. Amino acids: CASSLVGGVTEAFF. The full variable domain, with the rest looked up from reference TRBV11-3 and TRBJ1-1, is EAGVVQSPRYKIIEKKQPVAFWCNPISGHNTLYWYLQNLGQGPELLIRYENEEAVDDSQLPKDRFSAERLKGVDSTLKIQPAELGDSAVYLCASSLVGGVTEAFFGQGTRLTVV.

Concerning this clone itself: Within the sample, other DNA sequences also encode this same CDR3. The chain uses TRBV5-1 and TRBJ1-6; 9 nucleotides match TRBD1. This CDR3 has 15 residues. Per the germline V gene, CDR1 is SGHRS and CDR2 is YFSETQ. V lost 0 bases to trimming and J lost 10 bases; unmatched junction nucleotides: 5. Written as DNA, the CDR3 is TGCGCCAGCAGCTTGGCGGGACAGGGTCGCTCACCCCTCCACTTT. It encodes CASSLAGQGRSPLHF.

CDR3 loop: CASSDTVSGRAYEQYF. The CDR3 DNA follows: TGTGCCAGCAGTGATACCGTCTCCGGGCGGGCGTACGAGCAGTACTTC. V usage is TRBV25-1 and J usage is TRBJ2-7; maybe TRBD2 (5 bases). The CDR3 is made up of 16 amino acids. CDR1 is MGHDK, CDR2 SYGVNS, per germline. Trimming took 3 bases from V and 4 from J, leaving 19 bases between them.

This chain connects TRBV5-4 to TRBJ2-5, with D possibly being TRBD2 (5 bases). The ends were cut back, 5 bases at V and 3 bases at J, with 17 bases in the middle. CDR3 length: 15 residues. Germline values: CDR1 SGHNT, CDR2 YYREEE (reference sequence). CDR3 nucleotides: TGTGCCAGCAGACCCGGGGTCCAGAATGAAGAGACCCAGTACTTC. It yields the protein CASRPGVQNEETQYF.

The genes are TRBV6-2 or TRBV6-3 and TRBJ2-5; 8 bases fit TRBD2. The CDR3 is 18 amino acids. Germline CDR1 reads MNHEY; CDR2 reads SVGEGT. J lost 2 bases, V lost 2 bases, and 13 bases had no gene match. CDR3 sequence: CASSYDSGGAGNQETQYF. The CDR3 nucleotides are TGTGCCAGCAGTTACGATTCCGGGGGGGCGGGAAATCAAGAGACCCAGTACTTC.

The V call is TRBV4-2, the J call TRBJ1-6; D gene uncertain. Looked up from germline, CDR1 is LGHNA and CDR2 is YNFKEQ. Trimming removed 0 bases from V and 0 bases from J, with 15 bases in between. This CDR3 comprises 19 residues. CDR3 bases: TGTGCCAGCAGCCAAGATCGGTCCTTATCTTTCTCCTATAATTCACCCCTCCACTTT. Residues: CASSQDRSLSFSYNSPLHF.

The V call is TRBV9, the J call TRBJ1-2, with TRBD1 as a possible D gene (6 bases). Germline values: CDR1 SGDLS, CDR2 YYNGEE. The CDR3 covers 14 residues. Deletions cut 3 bases from V and 4 bases from J, with 13 bases between. The CDR3 sequence is CASSARTDLYGYTF. Here the CDR3 DNA reads TGTGCCAGCAGCGCCCGGACAGATCTCTATGGCTACACCTTC.

The chain employs TRBV5-1 and TRBJ2-2; 8 nucleotides match TRBD1. Germline CDR1 and CDR2: SGHRS and YFSETQ. The length of the CDR3 is 16 residues. The ends lost 4 bases at V and 4 bases at J; junction bases unmatched: 9. CDR3 sequence (DNA): TGCGCCAGCAGCGCCCCAGGGGGCGAGGGCACCGGGGAGCTGTTTTTT. Translated, it gives CASSAPGGEGTGELFF.

The genes are TRBV28 and TRBJ2-7, with 12 bases fitting TRBD2. The CDR3 length is 15 residues. V lost 5 bases and J lost 6; bases outside the gene matches: 8. Germline CDR1 is MDHEN and CDR2 is SYDVKM. The CDR3 DNA reads TGTGCCAGCAGTAGCCCTAGCGGGGGGGGCCGCGAGCAGTACTTC. It codes for CASSSPSGGGREQYF.

The rearrangement links TRBV25-1 to TRBJ2-7, with TRBD1 identical over 9 bases. The CDR3 totals 14 residues. The germline CDR1 and CDR2 sequences are MGHDK and SYGVNS. J gave up 7 bases and V 3 bases, and 7 bases lay outside the gene matches. CDR3 sequence: CASSDPTGTGEQYF. For the CDR3, the DNA is TGTGCCAGCAGTGATCCGACAGGGACAGGGGAGCAGTACTTC.

The chain carries TRBV11-2 and TRBJ1-6; D ambiguous. The CDR3 has 18 residues. Trimming took 5 bases from V and 5 from J, leaving 22 bases between them. The germline V gene has CDR1 SGHAT and CDR2 FQNNGV. CDR3 DNA: TGTGCCAGCAGCCCAGTGTTTGACGGGAGGAGGAATAATTCACCCCTCCACTTT. It codes for CASSPVFDGRRNNSPLHF.

The chain recombines TRBV25-1 with TRBJ2-7; 13 bases agree with TRBD2. The CDR3 contains 16 residues. The J segment lost 4 bases and the V segment lost 4 bases, leaving 7 bases of the junction unmatched. Germline V gene lookup returns CDR1 MGHDK and CDR2 SYGVNS. The CDR3 sequence is CASSATSGGAGYEQYF. CDR3 DNA sequence: TGTGCCAGCAGTGCCACTAGCGGGGGGGCAGGTTACGAGCAGTACTTC.

The chain recombines TRBV7-6 with TRBJ2-2; 7 bases are shared with TRBD1. This CDR3 is 14 amino acids long. Germline V gives CDR1 SGHVS, CDR2 FNYEAQ. With V trimmed by 7 bases and J by 3 bases, 5 bases remained unmatched. The CDR3 DNA reads TGTGCCAGCATGTCACAGGGGTACACCGGGGAGCTGTTTTTT. It encodes CASMSQGYTGELFF. The variable domain in full, with the rest retrieved from reference TRBV7-6 and TRBJ2-2, is GAGVSQSPRYKVTKRGQDVALRCDPISGHVSLYWYRQALGQGPEFLTYFNYEAQQDKSGLPNDRFSAERPEGSISTLTIQRTEQRDSAMYRCASMSQGYTGELFFGEGSRLTVL.

The chain links TRBV6-5 to TRBJ2-7, with TRBD1 identical over 9 bases. V lost 1 base to trimming and J lost 7 bases; unmatched junction nucleotides: 5. Germline CDR1 reads MNHEY; CDR2 reads SVGAGI. This CDR3 spans 14 amino acids. CDR3: CASSYLTGGKEQYF. Here the CDR3 DNA reads TGTGCCAGCAGTTACTTGACAGGGGGTAAAGAGCAGTACTTC.